The source of this T cell receptor beta chain is a study of cytomegalovirus exposure and HLA in healthy donors. The CDR3 loop spans 14 amino acids. This clone was detected a few times. In the PCR, 60 Vbeta and 13 Jbeta primers were used. This table comes from immunoSEQ multiplex PCR, and its TCRdb copy is limited to in-frame clones, with some not included. The repertoire holds 100,000 to 150,000 clones, with approximately 17% as singletons. This chain joins TRBV21-1 and TRBJ1-4. TRBV21-1 represents a pseudogene. The TCR was taken from a female donor in good health and CMV-seropositive. The specimen sequenced was PBMCs. CDR3 sequence: CASTNRREREKLFF. CDR3 DNA sequence: TGTGCCAGCACCAACAGGAGGGAACGTGAAAAACTGTTTTTT.